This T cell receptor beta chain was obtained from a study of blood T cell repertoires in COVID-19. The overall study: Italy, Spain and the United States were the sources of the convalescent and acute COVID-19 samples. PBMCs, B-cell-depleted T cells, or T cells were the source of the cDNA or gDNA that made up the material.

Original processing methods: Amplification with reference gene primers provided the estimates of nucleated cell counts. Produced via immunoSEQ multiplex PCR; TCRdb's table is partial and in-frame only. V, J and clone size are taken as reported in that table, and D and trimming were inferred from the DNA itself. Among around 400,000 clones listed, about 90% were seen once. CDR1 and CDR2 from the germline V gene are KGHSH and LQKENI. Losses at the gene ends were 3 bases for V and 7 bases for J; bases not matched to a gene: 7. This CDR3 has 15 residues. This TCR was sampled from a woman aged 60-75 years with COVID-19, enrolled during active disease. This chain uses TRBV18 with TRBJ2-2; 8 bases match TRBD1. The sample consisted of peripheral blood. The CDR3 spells CASSPQGAKDGELFF. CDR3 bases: TGTGCCAGCTCACCTCAGGGGGCTAAAGACGGGGAGCTGTTTTTT.